This T cell receptor (beta chain) was identified in a study of blood T cells in healthy people across ages. Findings and caveats of the study: As age increased, TCR beta diversity per million T cells fell in a roughly linear fashion. Underestimates were what the diversity estimates from one million T cells were considered to be.

The extraction recovered at least 6 micrograms of total RNA per sample. The CDR3 length is 13 residues. Germline CDR1 ENHRY, CDR2 SYGVKD. Turning to this clonotype: What it binds is not known.

Together with a sample-barcoded 5' primer, a J-beta primer mix was included in a second PCR lasting about 6 to 11 cycles. Every cDNA molecule bore a tag from a template-switch adaptor containing 12 random nucleotides. TCRdb used MiXCR to reprocess the 5' RACE reads, holding one entry per CDR3 protein. The table has approximately 850,000 distinct CDR3 sequences, roughly 44% seen once. V is TRBV10-3 and J is TRBJ2-7, with D unclear. The J call may be in error: the DNA end matches TRBJ2-5 better. This TCR derives from a man in his 60s in good health. Sequencing was done on a sample of blood. CDR3 nucleotides: TGTGCCATCAGTGAGTCGACCGGGGAGACCCAGTACTTC. It translates to CAISESTGETQYF.